This record looks at one T cell receptor beta chain sequence and its context. Its antigen remains unidentified. No base-level quality is on record; no much larger clone is a single base apart. The donors were healthy, HIV-negative adults with no recently reported acute infections or vaccinations. Every donor was a Caucasian adult living in Nashville, Tennessee, USA. CD4+ T cells were enriched by magnetic negative selection, after which naive cells were positively selected on CD45RA and the negative fraction was taken as the memory subset. Blood was obtained by leukapheresis, after which PBMCs were separated by Ficoll-Histopaque density gradient centrifugation and cryopreserved in liquid nitrogen vapor phase. Analytical flow cytometry was used to check the purity and quantity of every magnetically sorted T cell population. Genomic DNA was isolated from each sorted fraction and quantified by UV absorbance on a Nanodrop 2000c.

This sample was included in a study of shared clonotypes between healthy human individuals (dated by TCRdb to the early 2020s). As for the study more broadly: Three men and a couple of women, aged 18 to 49 years, made up the cohort. For each donor, three plates each were used for CD4 naive and CD4 memory, two plates were used for CD8 naive, and one plate was used for CD8 memory. Blood TCR repertoires of five healthy adults were deeply sequenced to estimate repertoire size and the extent of clonotype sharing between individuals. To increase sequencing depth and limit assay-specific biases, TCR repertoire library preparation and sequencing were carried out by different laboratories using diverse techniques. Between about 0.8 and 9 billion PBMCs per donor were obtained by leukapheresis. What the research found in general, with its limitations: Pairwise subsampling led to the expectation that sequencing depth would affect the degree of clonotype sharing among donors. Sampling was restricted to blood, and TCR repertoires in tissues likely differ from the TCR repertoires found in blood. Estimated clonotype richness was generally larger for naive than for memory subsets. Incomplete sequencing was indicated by rarefaction of sorted-subset datasets, despite the large sequencing depth. Clonotypes shared by all four sorted-subset donors showed higher generation probabilities than non-shared clonotypes. Across a handful of donors, about 4.5% of naive CD4, approximately 3.5% of naive CD8, under 2.5% of memory CD4, and approximately 0.4% of memory CD8 clonotypes were shared. The genetic and exposure-history diversity represented was limited by the small number of donors.

TCR CDR3 regions were amplified from genomic DNA by multiplex PCR using the deep immunoSEQ assay. Extracted genomic DNA from each cell subset was spread evenly across all wells of several immunoSEQ 96-well plates, with each plate serving as a replicate. For sorted subsets, each replicate PCR was loaded with around 200 ng genomic DNA, equivalent to some 31,000 T cell genomes. Purified libraries were quantified with a Qubit 3.0 fluorometer, sized on a Bioanalyzer 2100, and re-quantified with the KAPA Library Quantification kit. Every immunoSEQ 96-well plate was sequenced on a dedicated single-read 150-cycle Illumina NextSeq 550 flow cell. In the original analysis: Because only junctional sequences without quality scores were contained in the immunoSEQ output, filtering matching that applied to full-length reads could not be performed. To assign V/J genes and CDR3, sequences were annotated against IMGT germline references using PyIR, a Python wrapper for IgBLAST v1.9. Reads were removed for weak V/J assignments (E-value above 1e-6), missing CDR3, stop codons, out-of-frame junctions, or ambiguous translated residues. V3J clonotypes were defined as sequences sharing an identical inferred V gene, J gene, and CDR3 amino acid sequence. The percentage overlap between two repertoires was calculated by dividing the number of shared unique clonotypes by the size of the smaller repertoire. Repertoire richness was assessed with RTK rarefaction, the Chao1 estimator, and Recon v2.1 estimates of unobserved clonotypes. OLGA was used to compute generation probabilities for all TCRbeta clonotypes that the gDNA method yielded from a few donors. Entries here come from immuneACCESS through TCRdb and include only in-frame sequences with V and J called. Some clones fail to appear in such tables; in the studies checked, an unresolved V gene covers under half of the shortfall, and the cause of the remainder is unknown. That table supplies the V and J calls and clone size; D and trimming were determined from the DNA. The sample has around 2,000,000 clones on record, roughly 96% of them singletons. Roughly 0.13% of the sample comes from the top ten.

CDR1 and CDR2 (KGHSH, LQKENI) derive from the germline V gene. The V and J ends are trimmed by 6 bases and 5 bases, leaving 19 bases between them. Spanning cysteine to phenylalanine, the CDR3 consists of 15 amino acids. The sequence is cut down to CDR3 DNA, 45 bases in frame from base 1. The chain is encoded by TRBV18 joined to TRBJ2-5, with the D segment identity uncertain. This receptor was obtained from a man aged 18 to 30 in good health. Material for sequencing was naive CD4+ T cells sorted from blood. Per the publication, the cell subset or site label means: CD45RA+ positively selected. CDR3 sequence: CASSMTNTAAETQYF. The sequence in DNA is TGTGCCAGCTCTATGACAAATACCGCGGCGGAGACCCAGTACTTC.